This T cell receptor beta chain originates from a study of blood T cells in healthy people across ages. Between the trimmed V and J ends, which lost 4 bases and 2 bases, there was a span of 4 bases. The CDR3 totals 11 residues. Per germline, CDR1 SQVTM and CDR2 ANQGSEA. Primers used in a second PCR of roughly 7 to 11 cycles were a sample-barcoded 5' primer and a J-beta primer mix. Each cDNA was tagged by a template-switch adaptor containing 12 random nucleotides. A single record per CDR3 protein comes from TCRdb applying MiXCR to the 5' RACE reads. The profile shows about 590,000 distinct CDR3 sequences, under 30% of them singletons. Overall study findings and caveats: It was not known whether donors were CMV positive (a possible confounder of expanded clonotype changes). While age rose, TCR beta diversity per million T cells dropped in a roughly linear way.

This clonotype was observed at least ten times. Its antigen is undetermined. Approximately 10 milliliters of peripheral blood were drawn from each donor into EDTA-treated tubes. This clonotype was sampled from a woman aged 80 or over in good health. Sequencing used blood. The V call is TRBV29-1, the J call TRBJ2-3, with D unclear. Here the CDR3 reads CSVAPTDTQYF. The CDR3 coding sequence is TGCAGCGTTGCGCCCACAGATACGCAGTATTTT.